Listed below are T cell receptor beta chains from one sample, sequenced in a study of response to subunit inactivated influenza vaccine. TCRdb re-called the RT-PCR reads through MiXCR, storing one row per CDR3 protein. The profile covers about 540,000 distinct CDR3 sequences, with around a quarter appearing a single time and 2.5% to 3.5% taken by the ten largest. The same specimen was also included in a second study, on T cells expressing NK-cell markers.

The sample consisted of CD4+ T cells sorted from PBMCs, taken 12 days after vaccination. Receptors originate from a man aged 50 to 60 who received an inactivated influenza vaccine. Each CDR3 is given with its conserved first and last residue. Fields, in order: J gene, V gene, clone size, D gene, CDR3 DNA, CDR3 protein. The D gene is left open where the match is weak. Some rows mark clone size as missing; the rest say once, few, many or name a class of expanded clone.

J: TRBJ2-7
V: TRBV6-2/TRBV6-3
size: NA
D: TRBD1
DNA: TGTGCCAGCAGTTACGGGGCACAGGGGGCGTACGAGCAGTACTTC
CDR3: CASSYGAQGAYEQYF

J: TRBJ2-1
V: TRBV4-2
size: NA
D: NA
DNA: TGTGCCAGCAGCCAAGATCAGACAGACTACAATGAGCAGTTCTTC
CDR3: CASSQDQTDYNEQFF

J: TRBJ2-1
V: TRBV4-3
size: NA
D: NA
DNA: TGCGCCAGCAGCCTTCAGGCCCGGACCTCCTACAATGAGCAGTTCTTC
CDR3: CASSLQARTSYNEQFF

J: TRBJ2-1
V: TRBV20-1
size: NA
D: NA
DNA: TGCAGTGCTCCGAAAGGAGGACAGACCTACAATGAGCAGTTCTTC
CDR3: CSAPKGGQTYNEQFF

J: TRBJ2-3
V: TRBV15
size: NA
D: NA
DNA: TGTGCCACCAGCAGAGATAAGGTGGATAGCACAGATACGCAGTATTTT
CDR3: CATSRDKVDSTDTQYF

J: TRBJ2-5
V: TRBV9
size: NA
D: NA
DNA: TGTGCCAGCAGCGCGTCCCGGGACTGGGAGACCCAGTACTTC
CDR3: CASSASRDWETQYF

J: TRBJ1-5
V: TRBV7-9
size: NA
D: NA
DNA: TGTGCCAGCAGCGTGGGCAATCAGCCCCAGCATTTT
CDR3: CASSVGNQPQHF

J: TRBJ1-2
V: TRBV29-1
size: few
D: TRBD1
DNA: TGCAGCGTCGCCCCGGGACAGGGAGCCTATGGCTACACCTTC
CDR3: CSVAPGQGAYGYTF

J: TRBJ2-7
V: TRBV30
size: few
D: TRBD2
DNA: TGTGCCTGGAGAGGGCGGGAGGAATACTACGAGCAGTACTTC
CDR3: CAWRGREEYYEQYF

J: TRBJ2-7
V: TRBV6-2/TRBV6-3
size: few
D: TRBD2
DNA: TGTGCCAGCACCATTGCGGGACTATCTTACGAGCAGTACTTC
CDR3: CASTIAGLSYEQYF

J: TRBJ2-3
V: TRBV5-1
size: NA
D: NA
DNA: TGCGCCAGCCAGGGGGATACGCAGTATTTT
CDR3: CASQGDTQYF

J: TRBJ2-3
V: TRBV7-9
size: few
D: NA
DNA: TGTGCCAGCAGCCCGACGGGGACAGATACGCAGTATTTT
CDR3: CASSPTGTDTQYF

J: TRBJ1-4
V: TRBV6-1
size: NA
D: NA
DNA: TGTGCCAGCAAATTACAGATATATAATGAAAAACTGTTTTTT
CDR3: CASKLQIYNEKLFF

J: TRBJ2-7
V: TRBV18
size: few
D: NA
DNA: TGTGCCAGCTCGTCACAGCAAATTCAATACGAGCAGTACTTC
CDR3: CASSSQQIQYEQYF

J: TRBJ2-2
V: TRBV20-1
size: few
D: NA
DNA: TGCAGTGCTAAAGGGGCGGCCACCGGGGAGCTGTTTTTT
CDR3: CSAKGAATGELFF

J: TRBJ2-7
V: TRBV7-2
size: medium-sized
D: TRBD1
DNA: TGTGCCAGCAGCCCTTGGACAGGGCCGTCATCCTACGAGCAGTACTTC
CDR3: CASSPWTGPSSYEQYF

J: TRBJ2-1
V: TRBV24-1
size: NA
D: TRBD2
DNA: TGTGCCACCAGTGATTACGGAGGGACTAGCGGCTACAATGAGCAGTTCTTC
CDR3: CATSDYGGTSGYNEQFF